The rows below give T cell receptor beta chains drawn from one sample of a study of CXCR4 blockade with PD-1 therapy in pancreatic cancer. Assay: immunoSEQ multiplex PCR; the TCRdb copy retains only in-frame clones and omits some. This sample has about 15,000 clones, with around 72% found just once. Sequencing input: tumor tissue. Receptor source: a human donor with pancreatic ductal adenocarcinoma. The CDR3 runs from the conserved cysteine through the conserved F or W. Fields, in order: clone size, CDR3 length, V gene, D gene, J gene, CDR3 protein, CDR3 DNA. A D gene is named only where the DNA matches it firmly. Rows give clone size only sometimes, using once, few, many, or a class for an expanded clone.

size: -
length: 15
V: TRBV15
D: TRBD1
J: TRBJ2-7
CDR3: CATSSSYGQAYEQYF
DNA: TGTGCCACCAGCAGCTCTTATGGACAGGCCTACGAGCAGTACTTC

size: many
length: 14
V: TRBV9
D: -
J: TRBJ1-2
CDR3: CASSEAQGVGGYTF
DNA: TGTGCCAGCAGTGAAGCGCAGGGCGTCGGTGGCTACACCTTC

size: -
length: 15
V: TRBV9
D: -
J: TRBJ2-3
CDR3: CASSENFPYTDTQYF
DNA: TGTGCCAGCAGTGAAAACTTCCCCTACACAGATACGCAGTATTTT

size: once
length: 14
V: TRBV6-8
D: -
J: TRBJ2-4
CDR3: CASSPNRDSKTEYF
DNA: TGTGCCAGCAGCCCGAACCGGGACTCAAAAACAGAGTACTTC

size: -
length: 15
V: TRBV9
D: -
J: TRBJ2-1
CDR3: CASSGGGGPYNEQFF
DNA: TGTGCCAGCAGCGGCGGAGGAGGGCCTTACAATGAGCAGTTCTTC

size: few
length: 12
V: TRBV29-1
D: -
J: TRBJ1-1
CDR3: CSVEGDTTEAFF
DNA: TGCAGCGTTGAAGGGGACACGACTGAAGCTTTCTTT

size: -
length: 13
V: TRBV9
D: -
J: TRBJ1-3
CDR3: CASSVEGRNTIYF
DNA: TGTGCCAGCAGCGTAGAGGGGAGAAACACCATATATTTT

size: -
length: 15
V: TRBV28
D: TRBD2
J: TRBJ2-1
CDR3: CASRIRDYPFNEQFF
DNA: TGTGCCAGCCGCATTAGGGACTACCCCTTCAATGAGCAGTTCTTC

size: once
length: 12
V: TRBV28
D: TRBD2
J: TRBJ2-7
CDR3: CASRNPGTSPYF
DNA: TGTGCCAGCAGGAATCCCGGGACTAGCCCGTACTTC

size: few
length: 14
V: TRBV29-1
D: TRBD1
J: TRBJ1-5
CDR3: CSVTTGTGDQPQHF
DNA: TGCAGCGTAACAACAGGGACAGGGGACCAGCCCCAGCATTTT

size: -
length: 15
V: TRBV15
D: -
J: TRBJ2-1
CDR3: CATSRDIGSYNEQFF
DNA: TGTGCCACCAGCAGGGATATAGGGAGTTACAATGAGCAGTTCTTC

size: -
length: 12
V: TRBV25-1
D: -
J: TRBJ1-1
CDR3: CASSWLGTEAFF
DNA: TGTGCCAGCAGTTGGCTGGGAACTGAAGCTTTCTTT

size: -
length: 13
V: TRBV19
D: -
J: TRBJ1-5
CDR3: CASSFRGNQPQHF
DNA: TGTGCCAGTAGTTTCCGGGGCAATCAGCCCCAGCATTTT

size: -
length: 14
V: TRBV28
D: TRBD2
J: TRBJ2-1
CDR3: CASSLGGRGNEQFF
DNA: TGTGCCAGCAGTTTGGGCGGGAGGGGCAATGAGCAGTTCTTC

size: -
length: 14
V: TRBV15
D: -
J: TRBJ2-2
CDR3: CATSRDRTTGELFF
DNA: TGTGCCACCAGCAGAGATCGGACCACCGGGGAGCTGTTTTTT

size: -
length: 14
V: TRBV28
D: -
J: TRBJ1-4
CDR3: CASSLGGQNEKLFF
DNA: TGTGCCAGCAGTTTAGGAGGACAGAATGAAAAACTGTTTTTT

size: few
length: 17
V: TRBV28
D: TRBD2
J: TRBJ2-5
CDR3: CASSPQGLAGVQETQYF
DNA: TGTGCCAGCAGTCCCCAGGGACTAGCGGGAGTACAGGAGACCCAGTACTTC

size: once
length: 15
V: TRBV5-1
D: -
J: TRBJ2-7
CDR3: CASSLADSTAHEQYF
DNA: TGCGCCAGCAGCTTGGCCGACTCCACCGCCCACGAGCAGTACTTC

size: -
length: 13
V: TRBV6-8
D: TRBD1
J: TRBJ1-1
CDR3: CASSLTGETEAFF
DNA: TGTGCCAGCAGTTTGACAGGGGAAACTGAAGCTTTCTTT

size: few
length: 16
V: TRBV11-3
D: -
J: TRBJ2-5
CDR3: CASSLVGASLQETQYF
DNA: TGTGCCAGCAGCTTAGTGGGGGCGTCCCTCCAAGAGACCCAGTACTTC

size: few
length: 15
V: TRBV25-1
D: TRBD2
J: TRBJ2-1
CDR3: CASSGTSGVYNEQFF
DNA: TGTGCCAGCAGCGGGACTAGCGGGGTTTACAATGAGCAGTTCTTC

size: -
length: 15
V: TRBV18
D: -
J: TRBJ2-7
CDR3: CASSELPGTKNEQYF
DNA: TGTGCCAGCTCAGAACTACCCGGGACAAAGAACGAGCAGTACTTC

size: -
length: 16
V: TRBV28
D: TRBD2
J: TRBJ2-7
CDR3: CASSSTLAGGRYEQYF
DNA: TGTGCCAGCAGCTCAACACTAGCGGGAGGGCGCTACGAGCAGTACTTC

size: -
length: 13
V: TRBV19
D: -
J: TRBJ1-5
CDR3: CASSRTPNQPQHF
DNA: TGTGCCAGTAGTCGCACCCCCAATCAGCCCCAGCATTTT

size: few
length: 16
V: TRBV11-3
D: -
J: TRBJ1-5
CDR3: CASSLGGQGSNQPQHF
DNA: TGTGCCAGCAGCTTGGGGGGGCAGGGTAGCAATCAGCCCCAGCATTTT

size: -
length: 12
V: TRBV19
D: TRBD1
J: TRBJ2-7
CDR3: CASATGGREQYF
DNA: TGTGCCAGCGCTACAGGGGGCCGCGAGCAGTACTTC

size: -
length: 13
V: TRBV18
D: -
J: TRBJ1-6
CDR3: CASSPRGNSPLHF
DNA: TGTGCCAGCTCACCTAGAGGGAATTCACCCCTCCACTTT

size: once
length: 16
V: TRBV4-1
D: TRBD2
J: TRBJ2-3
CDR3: CASSQDFGGDTDTQYF
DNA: TGCGCCAGCAGCCAAGATTTCGGGGGGGACACAGATACGCAGTATTTT

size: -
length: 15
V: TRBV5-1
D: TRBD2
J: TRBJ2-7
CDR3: CASSIRTGGFDEQYF
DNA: TGCGCCAGCAGCATACGGACGGGGGGATTCGACGAGCAGTACTTC

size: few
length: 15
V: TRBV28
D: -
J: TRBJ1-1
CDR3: CASTLRRTGLTEAFF
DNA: TGTGCCAGCACCCTACGAAGAACAGGGCTCACTGAAGCTTTCTTT

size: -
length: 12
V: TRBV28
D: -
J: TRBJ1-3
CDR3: CASSSGVNTIYF
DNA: TGTGCCAGCAGTTCCGGCGTGAACACCATATATTTT

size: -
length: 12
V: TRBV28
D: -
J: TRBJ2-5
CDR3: CASCVYQETQYF
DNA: TGTGCCAGCTGCGTTTACCAAGAGACCCAGTACTTC

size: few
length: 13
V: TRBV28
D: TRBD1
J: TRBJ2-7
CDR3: CASSRQGPYEQYF
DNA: TGTGCCAGCAGTCGACAGGGCCCCTACGAGCAGTACTTC

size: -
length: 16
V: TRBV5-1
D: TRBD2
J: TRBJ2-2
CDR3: CASSLTSGSNTGELFF
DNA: TGCGCCAGCAGCTTGACTAGCGGCTCGAACACCGGGGAGCTGTTTTTT

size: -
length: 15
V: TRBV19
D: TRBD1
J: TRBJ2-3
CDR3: CASSIEGTGPDTQYF
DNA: TGTGCCAGTAGTATAGAGGGGACAGGGCCAGATACGCAGTATTTT

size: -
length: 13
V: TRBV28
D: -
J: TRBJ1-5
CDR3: CASRLVYNQPQHF
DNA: TGTGCCAGCAGACTCGTTTACAATCAGCCCCAGCATTTT

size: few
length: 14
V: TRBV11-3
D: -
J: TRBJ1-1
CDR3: CASSLVGVNTEAFF
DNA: TGTGCCAGCAGCTTGGTGGGGGTGAACACTGAAGCTTTCTTT

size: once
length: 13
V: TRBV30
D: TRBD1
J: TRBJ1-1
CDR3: CAWSARRTGTAFF
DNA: TGTGCCTGGAGTGCGCGCCGGACAGGGACGGCTTTCTTT

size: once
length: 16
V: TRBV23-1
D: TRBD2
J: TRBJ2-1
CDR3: CASSTGAGGLGDEQFF
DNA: TGCGCCAGCAGCACAGGAGCGGGAGGGCTAGGTGATGAGCAGTTCTTC

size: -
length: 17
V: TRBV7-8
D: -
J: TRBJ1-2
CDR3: CASSLSGGRGLNYGYTF
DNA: TGTGCCAGCAGCTTATCCGGGGGCAGGGGCCTCAACTATGGCTACACCTTC

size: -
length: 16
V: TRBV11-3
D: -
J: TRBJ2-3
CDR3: CASSSSGERPTDTQYF
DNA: TGTGCCAGCAGCTCCTCGGGGGAGCGGCCCACAGATACGCAGTATTTT

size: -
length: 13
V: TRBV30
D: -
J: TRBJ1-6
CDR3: CALRNGLDSPLHF
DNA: TGTGCCTTGAGAAACGGACTGGATTCACCCCTCCACTTT